What follows is one T cell receptor beta chain and its context. Its target antigen remains unknown. Per-base qualities were not stored, and no clone one base away is much larger. These data belong to a study of regulatory T cells in long-lasting Graves disease (dated by TCRdb to about 2021). Broadly, across the study: To count as having persistent Graves' disease, a patient had to have received antithyroid drug treatment for over 5 years with TSH receptor autoantibodies remaining persistently positive. Peripheral blood TCR sequencing and RNA sequencing compared persistent Graves' disease patients with newly diagnosed Graves' disease patients. The study was conducted in China and was registered as a clinical trial. A total of some 35 samples underwent TCR sequencing, from around 13 patients with persistent Graves' disease and 20 or so patients with newly diagnosed Graves' disease. Persistent Graves' disease patients in the clinical cohort had taken antithyroid drugs for 9.5 to 13 years on average. Points the paper makes about the study in general: The authors acknowledged the small sample size as a limitation that may reduce accuracy. More public clonotypes were shared among persistent patients (about 2,800) than among newly diagnosed patients (roughly 960). Sequencing and analysis were limited to the TCR beta chain. Persistent Graves' disease patients showed lower TCR Shannon entropy and fewer highly expanded clones than newly diagnosed patients, suggesting clonal expansion. TRBV28, TRBJ1-2 and TRBJ2-5 were preferentially used in persistent disease, while TRBV20-1 and TRBJ2-1 were favored in newly diagnosed disease. The study examined only peripheral blood because the primary lesion, thyroid tissue, could not be accessed.

The method was multiplex PCR. Instrument on record: Illumina HiSeq 4000. TCR beta libraries were built with iRepertoire HTBI primers and Arm-PCR amplification of CDR3 regions. Before sequencing, the PCR products underwent gel purification. Concerning the study's data processing: A total of 62 TRBV and 14 TRBJ segments were identified across samples and were used for gene usage analysis of CDR3 amino acid clonotypes. COPE and FqMerger were used to merge filtered high-quality paired reads into contigs. BLAST was used to align contigs to the IMGT TRBV, TRBD and TRBJ reference genes, and CDR3 was defined following IMGT. Any clonotype with a frequency above 0.1% was counted as a highly expanded clone. Shannon entropy served as the measure of repertoire diversity, while the Gini coefficient captured V-J evenness. A clonotype was considered public if more than one individual shared it. TCRdb's own reprocessing of the public reads used fastp at Q25 and MiXCR and kept productive beta chains. Identical CDR3 protein sequences are pooled into one entry, listed with their most common genes and DNA. TCRdb's processing, not the study's, gives the V and J calls here. Recorded for this sample are 400,000 or so distinct CDR3 sequences; around 20% of them occurred a single time. Less than 25% of the sample is held by the ten biggest clonotypes.

The time point label, read with the paper, signifies: persistent/refractory GD, antithyroid drugs over 5 years with positive TRAb. RNA was extracted from PBMCs in TRIzol for both TCR sequencing and RNA sequencing. The diagnosis of Graves' disease was made according to American Thyroid Association guidelines. Patients for the study were recruited at an endocrinology department in Xi'an, China. Each patient gave approximately 10 milliliters of peripheral blood, collected in an EDTA anticoagulant tube. PBMCs were isolated by Ficoll Paque Plus density gradient separation without further T cell sorting. An Agilent 2100 Bioanalyzer and agarose gel were used to check RNA quality, while a NanoDrop 2000 measured RNA concentration. The CDR3 spans 14 residues, from the cysteine through the phenylalanine. Only the CDR3 region is kept as DNA, spanning 42 bases read in frame from base 1. The germline V gene provides CDR1 SGHDT and CDR2 YYEEEE. The junction carries 6 bases between V and J, which are trimmed by 0 bases and 0 bases respectively.

The origin of this receptor is a female donor with Graves disease. The chain employs TRBV5-6 and TRBJ1-1, with the D gene too uncertain to name. Sample: peripheral blood mononuclear cells (PBMCs), taken when the disease was refractory, from a patient treated with antithyroid drugs. DNA sequence: TGTGCCAGCAGCTTGGCCGAGCTGAACACTGAAGCTTTCTTT. It is translated as CASSLAELNTEAFF.